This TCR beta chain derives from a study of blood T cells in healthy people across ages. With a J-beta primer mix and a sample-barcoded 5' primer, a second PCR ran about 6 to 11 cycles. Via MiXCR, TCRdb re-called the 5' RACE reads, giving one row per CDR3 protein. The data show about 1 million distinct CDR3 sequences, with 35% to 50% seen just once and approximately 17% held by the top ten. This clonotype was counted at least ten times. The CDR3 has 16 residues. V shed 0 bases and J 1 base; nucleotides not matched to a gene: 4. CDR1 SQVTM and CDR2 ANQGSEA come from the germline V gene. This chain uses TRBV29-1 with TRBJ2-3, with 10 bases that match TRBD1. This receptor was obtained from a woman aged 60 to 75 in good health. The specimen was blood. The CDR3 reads CSVEDPDRGRTDTQYF. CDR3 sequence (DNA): TGCAGCGTTGAAGACCCCGACAGGGGGCGCACAGATACGCAGTATTTT.